The present T cell receptor (beta chain) was sequenced within a study of blood T cell repertoires in COVID-19. CDR3 length equals 18 residues. Germline V gene sequence: CDR1 SNHLY, CDR2 FYNNEI. With 5 bases removed from V and 2 bases from J, the gap between germline ends came to 22 bases. This clone appeared a single time. Libraries were prepared by immunoSEQ multiplex PCR; TCRdb keeps only in-frame clonotypes and omits some of them. This table holds 310,000 or so clones, about 85% found once. This TCR came from a woman aged 25 to 39 who had recovered from COVID-19. Material for sequencing was PBMCs or T cells enriched from blood (not recorded which). The chain recombines TRBV2 with TRBJ1-5, with D maybe TRBD1 (5 bases). CDR3: CASSFRRDSTRGNQPQHF. CDR3 coding DNA: TGTGCCAGCAGTTTCCGAAGAGACAGCACCCGAGGCAATCAGCCCCAGCATTTT.